These 26 T cell receptor beta chains were all obtained from the same sample, sequenced in a study of blood T cell repertoires in COVID-19. Clones were read by immunoSEQ multiplex PCR, and TCRdb kept only the in-frame ones, dropping some. The sample includes more than 250,000 clones, around 90% of them seen just once. Material: PBMCs or T cells enriched from blood (not recorded which). These receptors were collected from a woman aged 30 to 39 who had recovered from COVID-19.

On this clone itself: One junction end does not reproduce the germline sequence, and a read error may be involved. This chain links TRBV19 with TRBJ1-1; D gene uncertain. The germline CDR1 and CDR2 sequences are LNHDA and SQIVND (reference sequence). The CDR3 sequence is 12 residues long. The CDR3 here is CASGIMNTEAFF. CDR3 bases: TGTGCCAGTGGTATCATGAACACTGAAGCTTTCTTT. The full variable domain, its missing parts supplied by reference TRBV19 and TRBJ1-1, is DGGITQSPKYLFRKEGQNVTLSCEQNLNHDAMYWYRQDPGQGLRLIYYSQIVNDFQKGDIAEGYSVSREKKESFPLTVTSAQKNPTAFYLCASGIMNTEAFFGQGTRLTVV.

This sequence joins TRBV13 and TRBJ2-2, with 9 positions matching TRBD1. The CDR3 sequence is 15 residues long. V trimming: 5 bases; J trimming: 5 bases; junction bases outside the gene matches: 6. Germline V gene data show CDR1 as PRHDT and CDR2 as FYEKMQ (reference sequence). The DNA for the CDR3 is TGTGCCAGCAGCAAGGACAGGGGAAAGACCGGGGAGCTGTTTTTT. This codes for CASSKDRGKTGELFF.

V and J are TRBV30 and TRBJ1-2; weak D call: TRBD1 (5 bases). V dropped 5 bases and J dropped 2 bases, with 15 bases sitting between them. CDR1 GTSNPN and CDR2 SVGIG come from the germline V gene (reference sequence). The CDR3 has 14 amino acids. The DNA of the CDR3 is TGTGCCTGGGGTGCGGGGCCCGCAAACTATGGCTACACCTTC. It translates to CAWGAGPANYGYTF.

CDR3 sequence: CAWEAGGRNIQYF. DNA of the CDR3: TGTGCCTGGGAGGCGGGGGGGCGCAACATTCAGTACTTC. The chain joins TRBV30 to TRBJ2-4; TRBD2 agrees at 9 bases. The CDR3 length is 13 residues. Unmatched junction bases numbered 6, after V lost 5 bases and J lost 7 bases. Germline CDR1 is GTSNPN and CDR2 is SVGIG (reference sequence). Combining the CDR3 with reference TRBV30 and TRBJ2-4 gives the whole variable domain SQTIHQWPATLVQPVGSPLSLECTVEGTSNPNLYWYRQAAGRGLQLLFYSVGIGQISSEVPQNLSASRPQDRQFILSSKKLLLSDSGFYLCAWEAGGRNIQYFGAGTRLSVL.

The J gene is TRBJ2-5, the V gene TRBV4-1, with D possibly being TRBD2 (5 bases). Germline loops: CDR1 MGHRA, CDR2 YSYEKL. Trimming removed 8 bases at V and 2 bases at J, with 15 bases between. This CDR3 has 14 residues. In DNA form, the CDR3 reads TGCGCCAGCGGATCGAGCGGACCGCAAGAGACCCAGTACTTC. Its protein product is CASGSSGPQETQYF.

This clone turned up a few times. V and J are TRBV6-1 and TRBJ1-6; the D is unclear. Germline V lookup: CDR1 MNHNS, CDR2 SASEGT. Trimming took 3 bases from V and 10 from J, leaving 16 bases between them. The CDR3 sequence is 15 residues long. The CDR3, as DNA: TGTGCCAGCAGTGATTGGGAGATCCGGCGGTCACCCCTCCACTTT. Its translation: CASSDWEIRRSPLHF.

The V gene is TRBV19, the J gene TRBJ1-2; 7 bases match TRBD1. Germline values: CDR1 LNHDA, CDR2 SQIVND (reference sequence). The CDR3 length is 15 residues. V trimming: 6 bases; J trimming: 3 bases; junction bases outside the gene matches: 10. The CDR3 region is CASRGANRGDYGYTF. DNA of the CDR3: TGTGCCAGTAGGGGGGCGAACAGGGGAGACTATGGCTACACCTTC. Complete variable domain (other parts from reference TRBV19 and TRBJ1-2): DGGITQSPKYLFRKEGQNVTLSCEQNLNHDAMYWYRQDPGQGLRLIYYSQIVNDFQKGDIAEGYSVSREKKESFPLTVTSAQKNPTAFYLCASRGANRGDYGYTFGSGTRLTVV.

The rearrangement joins TRBV18 to TRBJ1-4; 8 positions agree with TRBD1. CDR1 is KGHSH, CDR2 LQKENI, per germline. CDR3 length: 13 amino acids. V was clipped by 5 bases and J by 8 bases; unmatched bases: 4. In DNA, the CDR3 is TGTGCCAGCTCAGCAGGGGGCCGGGAAAAACTGTTTTTT. Residues: CASSAGGREKLFF.

The chain combines TRBV19 with TRBJ2-7; D is ambiguous. The CDR3 consists of 14 residues. Germline lookup yields CDR1 LNHDA and CDR2 SQIVND (reference sequence). Trimming shortened V by 6 bases and J by 3 bases, and 15 bases separated the two germline ends. For the CDR3, the DNA is TGTGCCAGTAGCCCTACTGGGCGCCACTACGAGCAGTACTTC. Its translation is CASSPTGRHYEQYF.

J is TRBJ2-7 and V is TRBV6-2 or TRBV6-3, with a possible D match to TRBD2 (6 bases). Germline V gene data show CDR1 as MNHEY and CDR2 as SVGEGT. The CDR3 runs 14 residues. Deletions cut 2 bases from V and 3 bases from J, with 11 bases between. Here the CDR3 reads CASSYRLVFYEQYF. CDR3 bases: TGTGCCAGCAGTTACCGACTAGTATTCTACGAGCAGTACTTC.

This chain joins TRBV2 and TRBJ2-7; TRBD1 matches at 10 bases. The CDR3 consists of 15 residues. Germline V gene data show CDR1 as SNHLY and CDR2 as FYNNEI. Germline trimming cut 1 base from V and 3 bases from J; bases unmatched to any gene: 3. As DNA, the CDR3 is TGTGCCAGCAGTGAAGAGGGGGACAGGGGCTACGAGCAGTACTTC. This codes for CASSEEGDRGYEQYF. Complete variable domain (other parts from reference TRBV2 and TRBJ2-7): EPEVTQTPSHQVTQMGQEVILRCVPISNHLYFYWYRQILGQKVEFLVSFYNNEISEKSEIFDDQFSVERPDGSNFTLKIRSTKLEDSAMYFCASSEEGDRGYEQYFGPGTRLTVT.

This clone appeared a few times. Other nucleotide sequences in the sample specify the same CDR3. The chain uses TRBV6-1 and TRBJ2-7, with D hard to call. From germline, CDR1 is MNHNS and CDR2 SASEGT. Trimming removed 3 bases from V and 2 bases from J, with 8 bases in between. The CDR3 loop spans 13 amino acids. The CDR3 is CASSEGRTYEQYF. The CDR3 DNA reads TGTGCCAGCAGTGAGGGCAGGACCTACGAGCAGTACTTC.

The V gene is TRBV5-6, the J gene TRBJ1-3; TRBD1 aligns across 8 bases. The V gene end was trimmed by 0 bases and the J gene end by 0 bases; junction bases not matched to a gene: 11. The germline CDR1 and CDR2 sequences are SGHDT and YYEEEE. CDR3 length equals 19 residues. The CDR3, as DNA: TGTGCCAGCAGCTTGGTCGGGACAGGTCAGGGACGCTCTGGAAACACCATATATTTT. Its protein product is CASSLVGTGQGRSGNTIYF.

The chain carries TRBV5-4 and TRBJ2-2; D is possibly TRBD2 (6 bases). Trimming removed 0 bases at V and 4 bases at J, with 10 bases between. Germline CDR1 and CDR2: SGHNT and YYREEE (reference sequence). CDR3 length: 15 amino acids. In DNA, the CDR3 is TGTGCCAGCAGCTTGGACGGGGGAGGCACCGGGGAGCTGTTTTTT. Its translation is CASSLDGGGTGELFF.

The V and J genes are TRBV29-1 and TRBJ2-5; possible D gene TRBD2, 6 bases. V gave up 7 bases and J gave up 2 bases, with 14 bases separating them. The germline gives CDR1 SQVTM, CDR2 ANQGSEA. The CDR3 runs 13 residues. CDR3: CSAGTPLQETQYF. CDR3 sequence (DNA): TGCAGCGCAGGGACTCCCCTGCAAGAGACCCAGTACTTC.

The gene calls are TRBV7-9 and TRBJ2-4; 10 nucleotides agree with TRBD1. Germline CDR1 reads SEHNR; CDR2 reads FQNEAQ (reference sequence). This CDR3 contains 15 residues. With V trimmed by 5 bases and J by 2 bases, 3 bases remained unmatched. The CDR3 nucleotides are TGTGCCAGCAGCCAGGACAGGGGGACCAAAAACATTCAGTACTTC. It encodes CASSQDRGTKNIQYF.

The chain is built from TRBV30 and TRBJ1-4, with TRBD1 as a possible D gene (5 bases). V lost 5 bases to trimming and J lost 4 bases, with 8 bases between them. The CDR3 loop spans 12 amino acids. CDR1 and CDR2 (germline): GTSNPN, SVGIG (reference sequence). CDR3 DNA: TGTGCCTGGGGGGCAGGTAATGAAAAACTGTTTTTT. This translates into CAWGAGNEKLFF.

The rearrangement links TRBV3-1 (or the pseudogene TRBV3-2) to TRBJ2-2, with 9 nucleotides matching TRBD1. The CDR3 spans 16 residues. Germline-derived CDR1 and CDR2 are LGHDT and YNNKEL (reference sequence). Trimming removed 4 bases from V and 4 bases from J; junction bases left unmatched: 7. This chain's CDR3 is CASSRTGGAGTGELFF. For the CDR3, the DNA is TGTGCCAGCAGCCGAACAGGGGGCGCGGGCACCGGGGAGCTGTTTTTT.

The chain combines TRBV7-3 with TRBJ2-1; TRBD2 agrees at 7 bases. Germline V gives CDR1 SGHTA, CDR2 FQGTGA. The CDR3 runs 15 residues. With 5 bases clipped from V and 6 bases from J, the junction kept 10 bases outside the gene matches. The CDR3: CASSPMASGPNEQFF. The CDR3 region has the DNA TGTGCCAGCAGCCCCATGGCTAGCGGCCCCAATGAGCAGTTCTTC.

This chain links TRBV3-1 (or the pseudogene TRBV3-2) with TRBJ2-5; the match to TRBD2 covers 8 bases. CDR3 size: 13 residues. Germline CDR1 and CDR2: LGHDT and YNNKEL (reference sequence). Trimming cost V 4 bases and J 5 bases; bases outside gene matches: 3. The CDR3 DNA reads TGTGCCAGCAGCCCGGGGGGGGCTGAGACCCAGTACTTC. The encoded protein is CASSPGGAETQYF.

The chain combines TRBV7-3 with TRBJ2-3; 8 nucleotides match TRBD1. V shed 1 base, J shed 1 base, and the junction held 7 bases outside the gene matches. The CDR3 sequence is 17 residues long. Germline assignment: CDR1 SGHTA and CDR2 FQGTGA. This CDR3 is CASSLMTGVSRTDTQYF. The CDR3 coding sequence is TGTGCCAGCAGCTTAATGACAGGGGTTTCCCGCACAGATACGCAGTATTTT. The full variable domain, completed using reference TRBV7-3 and TRBJ2-3, is GAGVSQTPSNKVTEKGKYVELRCDPISGHTALYWYRQSLGQGPEFLIYFQGTGAADDSGLPNDRFFAVRPEGSVSTLKIQRTERGDSAVYLCASSLMTGVSRTDTQYFGPGTRLTVL.

Worth noting for this clone: One end of the junction does not line up with germline, which may come from a read error. This chain links TRBV11-2 with TRBJ1-5; no definite D call. This CDR3 region has 15 residues. Germline values: CDR1 SGHAT, CDR2 FQNNGV. The CDR3 bases are TGTGCCAGCAGCATAGACCTGGCGGGTAATCAGCCCCAGCATTTT. This sequence encodes CASSIDLAGNQPQHF. Looking up the rest from reference TRBV11-2 and TRBJ1-5 gives the full variable domain: EAGVAQSPRYKIIEKRQSVAFWCNPISGHATLYWYQQILGQGPKLLIQFQNNGVVDDSQLPKDRFSAERLKGVDSTLKIQPAKLEDSAVYLCASSIDLAGNQPQHFGDGTRLSIL.

This clone was seen a single time. The CDR3, as DNA: TGTGCCAGCTGGGGACAGGGCGAGACCCAGTACTTC. Amino acid sequence: CASWGQGETQYF. The chain couples TRBV2 to TRBJ2-5; 9 nucleotides match TRBD1. The J segment lost 5 bases and the V segment lost 8 bases, leaving 3 bases of the junction unmatched. Germline V CDR1 and CDR2: SNHLY, FYNNEI. CDR3 size: 12 residues.

The chain recombines TRBV14 with TRBJ2-2, with 9 bases matching TRBD1. There are 16 residues in the CDR3. Losses at the gene ends were 3 bases for V and 3 bases for J; bases not matched to a gene: 5. Germline CDR1 is SGHDN and CDR2 is FVKESK. CDR3 sequence (DNA): TGTGCCAGCAGCCAGGCCGGACAGGGGTACACCGGGGAGCTGTTTTTT. It translates to CASSQAGQGYTGELFF.

The V call is TRBV10-2, the J call TRBJ1-5; 9 bases are shared with TRBD1. This CDR3 is built from 16 residues. The germline gives CDR1 WSHSY, CDR2 SAAADI. Trimming removed 3 bases from V and 0 bases from J; junction bases left unmatched: 3. CDR3 bases: TGCGCCAGCAGTGATGGGGACAGGGCTAGCAATCAGCCCCAGCATTTT. Its protein is CASSDGDRASNQPQHF.

The rearrangement links TRBV5-6 to TRBJ2-7; TRBD1 aligns across 7 bases. This CDR3 is built from 13 residues. Germline V gene lookup returns CDR1 SGHDT and CDR2 YYEEEE. The junction had 3 bases not matched to a gene; V was cut back by 3 bases and J by 3 bases. CDR3 loop: CASSSGTDYEQYF. The CDR3 nucleotides read TGTGCCAGCAGCTCCGGGACAGACTACGAGCAGTACTTC.